This TCR beta chain was captured in a study of beta chain features in type 1 diabetes. Study-level results: These data did not resolve whether HLA type affects TCRB rearrangement. A moderate, significant TCRB CDR3 shortening appeared in type 1 diabetes across four CD4+ subsets.

TCRB transcripts that were expressed got sequenced, as all of the isolated RNA had been reverse transcribed. Sequencing was performed with immunoSEQ multiplex PCR; in TCRdb, only in-frame clones are kept and a portion is missing. The sample has hundreds of thousands of clones; approximately 16% are singletons. Central memory, naive, regulatory and stem cell-like memory CD4+ cells were sorted by CD45RO/CCR7/CD25/CD127/CD95/CD27. All of the sorted populations showed purity greater than 98%. The germline V gene encodes CDR1 SGHVS and CDR2 FNYEAQ. The CDR3 length is 16 residues. With 1 base removed from V and 5 bases from J, the gap between germline ends came to 15 bases. Points on this clone: Its antigen is undetermined.

The clonotype was recovered from a man between 18 and 35 years old with type 1 diabetes. The sequenced sample was naive CD4+ T cells from blood. The chain carries TRBV7-6 and TRBJ1-3, with no clear D. Written as DNA, the CDR3 is TGTGCCAGCAGCTTAGTGGTCGTTGAGTTGCGAAACACCATATATTTT. It specifies CASSLVVVELRNTIYF. The variable domain in full, with the rest retrieved from reference TRBV7-6 and TRBJ1-3, is GAGVSQSPRYKVTKRGQDVALRCDPISGHVSLYWYRQALGQGPEFLTYFNYEAQQDKSGLPNDRFSAERPEGSISTLTIQRTEQRDSAMYRCASSLVVVELRNTIYFGEGSWLTVV.